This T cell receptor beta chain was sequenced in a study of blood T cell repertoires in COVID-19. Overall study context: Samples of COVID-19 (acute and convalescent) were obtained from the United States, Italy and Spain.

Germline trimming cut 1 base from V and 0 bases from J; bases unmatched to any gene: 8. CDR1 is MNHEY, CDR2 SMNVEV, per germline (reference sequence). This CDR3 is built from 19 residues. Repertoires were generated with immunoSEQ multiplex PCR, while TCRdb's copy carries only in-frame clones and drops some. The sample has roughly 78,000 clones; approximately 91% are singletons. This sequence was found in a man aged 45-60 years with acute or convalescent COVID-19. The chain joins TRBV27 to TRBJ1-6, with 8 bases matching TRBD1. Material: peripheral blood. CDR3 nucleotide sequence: TGTGCCAGCAGTTTATTCGGACAGGGTACTCTCTCCTATAATTCACCCCTCCACTTT. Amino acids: CASSLFGQGTLSYNSPLHF.